The present TCR beta chain was sequenced within a study of identical twins. Whole-study results and caveats: The degree of excess twin sharing was weaker in beta out-of-frame sequences. It was cross-sectional statistical analysis, not following the same donors, that the conclusions relied on. In cord blood, abundant beta clonotypes had fewer insertions; memory showed no trend.

The donors were all healthy and Caucasian. TCRdb used MiXCR to reprocess the 5' RACE reads, holding one entry per CDR3 protein. Found here are hundreds of thousands of distinct CDR3 sequences, roughly 8% of them singletons; the top ten hold 0.75% to 1%. Germline CDR1 is DFQATT and CDR2 is SNEGSKA (reference sequence). The CDR3 has 13 amino acids. V was pared by 3 bases and J by 1 base, with 8 bases between. The table lists this clonotype with many counts. What it recognizes is unknown. The same data also contributed to another study, on yellow fever vaccine responses in identical twins.

The clonotype was recovered from a woman younger than 35 in good health. Specimen: PBMCs. V is TRBV20-1 and J is TRBJ2-3; maybe TRBD2 (6 bases). The CDR3 reads CSASPSGTDTQYF. The CDR3 nucleotides are TGCAGTGCTAGCCCTAGCGGCACAGATACGCAGTATTTT.